The 24 T cell receptor beta chains in this list originate from one sample, sequenced in a study of control samples from healthy donors and cancer patients. Method: immunoSEQ multiplex PCR; TCRdb's copy keeps in-frame clones and lacks some. The table has over 100,000 clones, over 75% seen once. Sequencing input: blood. These receptors were obtained from a man between 45 and 60 years old in good health.

The genes are TRBV6-5 and TRBJ1-1, with unresolved D. The CDR3 extends over 15 amino acids. V dropped 7 bases and J dropped 0 bases, with 15 bases sitting between them. The V gene's germline CDR1 is MNHEY and CDR2 SVGAGI. The CDR3 bases are TGTGCCAGCAATGTGGCAGAAACTATGAACACTGAAGCTTTCTTT. Amino acids: CASNVAETMNTEAFF.

The rearrangement uses TRBV18 and TRBJ2-1, with D uncertain. The CDR3 runs to 14 residues. The V and J ends lost 3 bases and 6 bases respectively, with 12 bases between them. Germline V gene sequence: CDR1 KGHSH, CDR2 LQKENI. CDR3 residues: CASSPITDVNEQFF. The CDR3 coding sequence is TGTGCCAGCTCACCCATAACGGACGTCAATGAGCAGTTCTTC. Variable domain in full (rest from reference TRBV18 and TRBJ2-1): NAGVMQNPRHLVRRRGQEARLRCSPMKGHSHVYWYRQLPEEGLKFMVYLQKENIIDESGMPKERFSAEFPKEGPSILRIQQVVRGDSAAYFCASSPITDVNEQFFGPGTRLTVL.

The rearrangement uses TRBV7-3 and TRBJ2-1; unclear D gene. CDR3 length: 13 amino acids. Germline CDR1 SGHTA, CDR2 FQGTGA. V was pared by 5 bases and J by 5 bases, with 10 bases between. The CDR3 region is CASSRDTDNEQFF. For the CDR3, the DNA is TGTGCCAGCAGCCGTGACACGGACAATGAGCAGTTCTTC.

The table lists this clone with a count of one. This sequence joins TRBV5-1 and TRBJ1-4; D gene uncertain. The CDR3 is made up of 14 amino acids. Trimming shortened V by 4 bases and J by 7 bases, and 14 bases separated the two germline ends. Germline assignment: CDR1 SGHRS and CDR2 YFSETQ. CDR3 in DNA: TGCGCCAGCAGCCCCGGGAGTAGGTCTGAAAAACTGTTTTTT. Translating it yields CASSPGSRSEKLFF.

This clone was picked up one time. The J gene is TRBJ2-2, the V gene TRBV5-6; 8 bases match TRBD1. Germline V gene lookup returns CDR1 SGHDT and CDR2 YYEEEE. CDR3 length: 16 residues. J lost 5 bases, V lost 0 bases, and 6 bases had no gene match. For the CDR3, the DNA is TGTGCCAGCAGCTTGGGACAGGGGATCGCAACCGGGGAGCTGTTTTTT. Its translation: CASSLGQGIATGELFF.

This clone was recorded a few times. This sequence joins TRBV28 and TRBJ2-7; 9 bases agree with TRBD1. This CDR3 has 16 residues. Germline trimming cut 4 bases from V and 3 bases from J; bases unmatched to any gene: 10. The germline CDR1 and CDR2 sequences are MDHEN and SYDVKM. The CDR3 spells CASSSSSRDRDYEQYF. Here the CDR3 DNA reads TGTGCCAGCAGTTCCTCATCCCGGGACAGGGACTACGAGCAGTACTTC.

This chain uses TRBV3-1 (or the pseudogene TRBV3-2) with TRBJ1-4, with D perhaps TRBD1 (5 bases). This CDR3 has 16 residues. CDR1 is LGHDT and CDR2 is YNNKEL in the germline V gene (reference sequence). With 4 bases removed from V and 8 bases from J, the gap between germline ends came to 20 bases. The DNA for the CDR3 is TGTGCCAGCAGCCCCACCCGGACACGGATGCGCGAAAAACTGTTTTTT. Translated: CASSPTRTRMREKLFF.

The rearrangement uses TRBV5-1 and TRBJ2-2; 7 bases map to TRBD1. Trimming removed 0 bases from V and 0 bases from J; junction bases left unmatched: 8. From germline, CDR1 is SGHRS and CDR2 YFSETQ. The CDR3 has 18 amino acids. This CDR3 reads CASSLVPIGTANTGELFF. The CDR3 DNA sequence: TGCGCCAGCAGCTTGGTTCCCATCGGGACAGCGAACACCGGGGAGCTGTTTTTT.

The sample holds one count of this clone. The chain has TRBV7-6 and TRBJ2-7; TRBD1 agrees at 8 bases. This CDR3 region has 14 residues. After removal of 3 bases from V and 2 bases from J, the junction contained 3 bases not matched to a gene. The germline gives CDR1 SGHVS, CDR2 FNYEAQ. CDR3 sequence (DNA): TGTGCCAGCAGCTTCGGGACAGGTGCCTACGAGCAGTACTTC. Amino acid sequence: CASSFGTGAYEQYF.

The rearrangement links TRBV27 to TRBJ2-7; TRBD1 matches at 7 bases. The germline V gene encodes CDR1 MNHEY and CDR2 SMNVEV (reference sequence). CDR3 length equals 15 residues. V lost 4 bases to trimming and J lost 1 base; unmatched junction nucleotides: 7. CDR3 sequence (DNA): TGTGCCAGCAGTTCGACGGGACAGTATTCCTACGAGCAGTACTTC. The encoded protein is CASSSTGQYSYEQYF.

In this sample, this clone turned up a few times. The chain combines TRBV27 with TRBJ2-3, with D unresolved. CDR1 MNHEY and CDR2 SMNVEV come from the germline V gene (reference sequence). V was pared by 6 bases and J by 0 bases, with 10 bases between. The CDR3 extends over 14 amino acids. The CDR3 DNA follows: TGTGCCAGCAGGGGAAGTTTTAGCACAGATACGCAGTATTTT. It encodes CASRGSFSTDTQYF.

This clone has only one observation. The V gene is TRBV27, the J gene TRBJ2-2, with D unresolved. Germline V CDR1 and CDR2: MNHEY, SMNVEV (reference sequence). Trimming took 1 base from V and 0 from J, leaving 12 bases between them. The CDR3 length is 17 residues. The CDR3 DNA reads as TGTGCCAGCAGTTTATTCTCCCAGAGAGCGAACACCGGGGAGCTGTTTTTT. The encoded protein is CASSLFSQRANTGELFF.

The chain is built from TRBV10-1 and TRBJ2-5; D tentatively fits TRBD1 or TRBD2 (5 bases each). V was clipped by 1 base and J by 9 bases, with 12 bases between them. Germline CDR1 WNHNN, CDR2 SYGVQD (reference sequence). The CDR3 is 13 residues long. The DNA for the CDR3 is TGCGCCAGCAGTGAGTTTCGGATGGGGGCCCAGTACTTC. Amino acids: CASSEFRMGAQYF.

The CDR3 protein is CASSLTGGTTEAFF. In nucleotides, the CDR3 is TGTGCCAGCAGTTTGACAGGGGGTACCACTGAAGCTTTCTTT. This chain uses TRBV27 with TRBJ1-1; 9 positions agree with TRBD1. The germline V gene has CDR1 MNHEY and CDR2 SMNVEV (reference sequence). The V segment lost 3 bases and the J segment 4 bases; nucleotides outside the gene matches: 3. This CDR3 spans 14 amino acids.

V and J are TRBV5-1 and TRBJ1-1; D call uncertain. V gave up 3 bases and J gave up 2 bases, with 11 bases separating them. Germline V gives CDR1 SGHRS, CDR2 YFSETQ. This CDR3 is built from 14 residues. CDR3 residues: CASSSTPANTEAFF. The CDR3 DNA is TGCGCCAGCAGCTCGACACCTGCAAACACTGAAGCTTTCTTT.

CDR3 nucleotide sequence: TGCAGTGCTGAAAGGTCAGAAAAACTGTTTTTT. The encoded protein is CSAERSEKLFF. The chain links TRBV20-1 to TRBJ1-4; D unresolved. The CDR3 spans 11 residues. V lost 5 bases and J lost 8, with 9 bases in between. Germline CDR1 reads DFQATT; CDR2 reads SNEGSKA (reference sequence).

The CDR3 sequence: CASSLMRESTEAFF. The CDR3 DNA sequence: TGTGCCAGCAGCTTAATGAGGGAGAGCACTGAAGCTTTCTTT. The chain links TRBV7-3 to TRBJ1-1; D not resolved. V was clipped by 1 base and J by 4 bases, with 10 bases between them. The CDR3 consists of 14 residues. Germline values: CDR1 SGHTA, CDR2 FQGTGA.

The V and J genes are TRBV10-2 and TRBJ2-7; 11 nucleotides match TRBD1. J was trimmed by 1 base and V by 2 bases; bases with no gene match: 4. This CDR3 contains 16 residues. The germline CDR1 and CDR2 sequences are WSHSY and SAAADI. The CDR3 DNA reads TGCGCCAGCAGTGAGCACGGGACAGGGGGGTCCTACGAGCAGTACTTC. It yields the protein CASSEHGTGGSYEQYF.

The genes are TRBV6-5 and TRBJ1-5, with TRBD1 matching over 9 bases. The junction had 6 bases not matched to a gene; V was cut back by 5 bases and J by 7 bases. The germline gives CDR1 MNHEY, CDR2 SVGAGI. This CDR3 has 14 amino acids. DNA for the CDR3: TGTGCCAGCAGTCAACAGGGGGCAGGCCAGCCCCAGCATTTT. The encoded protein is CASSQQGAGQPQHF.

In this sample, this clone turned up a few times. This chain uses TRBV2 with TRBJ1-2; a possible D gene is TRBD1 (5 bases). The CDR3 totals 13 residues. CDR1 is SNHLY, CDR2 FYNNEI, per germline. The V end was cut by 6 bases, the J end by 3 bases, with 11 bases between. This CDR3 reads CASRSGTDYGYTF. The DNA for the CDR3 is TGTGCCAGCAGGTCCGGGACCGACTATGGCTACACCTTC.

The chain recombines TRBV9 with TRBJ2-2, with 8 bases identical to TRBD2. CDR3 length equals 15 residues. The germline CDR1 and CDR2 sequences are SGDLS and YYNGEE. V shed 0 bases and J 4 bases; nucleotides not matched to a gene: 2. The CDR3 DNA reads TGTGCCAGCAGCGTAGGCGGGGGGCCCACCGGGGAGCTGTTTTTT. It codes for CASSVGGGPTGELFF.

The rearrangement joins TRBV4-1 to TRBJ2-5; possibly TRBD1 or TRBD2 for D (5 bases each). Germline loops: CDR1 MGHRA, CDR2 YSYEKL. The CDR3 has 13 residues. V was shortened by 4 bases and J by 2 bases, with 8 bases between the two germline ends. CDR3 DNA sequence: TGCGCCAGCAGCCCGGGGCAGCAAGAGACCCAGTACTTC. Translating it yields CASSPGQQETQYF.

The gene calls are TRBV5-4 and TRBJ2-1, with D tentatively TRBD1 or TRBD2 (5 bases each). V shed 4 bases and J shed 4 bases, with 18 bases lying between them. CDR3 length: 16 residues. Germline CDR1 is SGHNT and CDR2 is YYREEE (reference sequence). The CDR3 protein is CASSDRDQISYNEQFF. The CDR3 DNA reads as TGTGCCAGCAGCGACCGGGACCAAATTTCTTACAATGAGCAGTTCTTC.

The chain recombines TRBV6-5 with TRBJ2-1; D may be TRBD1 (6 bases). The CDR3 length is 14 residues. Germline V gene data show CDR1 as MNHEY and CDR2 as SVGAGI. V was cut by 7 bases and J by 1 base, with 11 bases left in between. CDR3 DNA sequence: TGTGCCAGCACCGCCGACAGGTCCTACAATGAGCAGTTCTTC. It codes for CASTADRSYNEQFF.